The TCR beta chain described here comes from a study of blood T cell repertoires in COVID-19. Background on the study: Acute-phase and convalescent COVID-19 samples originated in the United States, Italy and Spain.

This clone appeared a few times. Seattle patients were enrolled while actively infected and followed longitudinally. The CDR3 covers 15 residues. Germline CDR1 and CDR2: MNHNY and SVGAGI (reference sequence). The V segment lost 7 bases and the J segment 4 bases; nucleotides outside the gene matches: 7. The repertoire was sequenced with immunoSEQ multiplex PCR; TCRdb's copy has only in-frame clones and lacks some. The table lists about 150,000 clones, 75% to 90% of them singletons. The material sequenced was peripheral blood. This sequence originates from a man aged 18 to 29 with COVID-19, enrolled during active disease. J is TRBJ2-2 and V is TRBV6-6, with 9 nucleotides matching TRBD1. CDR3 sequence: CASTKGQGITGELFF. In DNA form, the CDR3 reads TGTGCCAGCACCAAGGGACAGGGCATCACCGGGGAGCTGTTTTTT.